This TCR beta chain was observed in a study of T cells in Graves' hyperthyroidism and ophthalmopathy. Whole-study results and caveats: Ophthalmopathy got predicted by the model a median approximately 6.4 months before its onset. Ophthalmopathy was told apart from stable hyperthyroidism by a 13 V-J model.

Amplified TCR beta CDR3 regions derived from RNA transcripts. During a first-round RT-PCR of the TCR CDR3, the HTBI primer set was used. Using its own MiXCR run on the multiplex PCR reads, TCRdb lists one record per CDR3 protein. The sample consists of about 300,000 distinct CDR3 sequences, around 15% of them appearing once. Patients were excluded because of uncontrolled infection, other autoimmune disease, pregnancy or lactation. Fresh peripheral blood, about 9.9 ml, yielded the PBMCs. Looked up from germline, CDR1 is MGHRA and CDR2 is YSYEKL. The CDR3 is made up of 17 amino acids. For this clonotype: Its antigen remains unidentified.

The rearrangement joins TRBV4-1 to TRBJ1-5; 8 nucleotides agree with TRBD1. The better agreement between TRBJ2-3 and the DNA end casts doubt on the J call. This sequence was found in a woman aged 40-49 years with Graves' hyperthyroidism. Material: blood. CDR3 in amino acids: CASSRLAQGARYQPQYF. The CDR3 DNA is TGCGCCAGCAGCCGACTCGCCCAGGGGGCGCGGTATCAGCCCCAGTATTTT.